Included here is one TCR beta chain sequence, with context. The data are from a study of blood T cell repertoires in COVID-19. The method was immunoSEQ multiplex PCR; TCRdb's version includes in-frame clones alone and lacks a portion of them. This sample yields more than 95,000 clones, of which about nine tenths are seen a single time; roughly 15% belongs to the top ten. CDR1 and CDR2 from the germline V gene are SGDLS and YYNGEE. V lost 1 base to trimming and J lost 13 bases, with 15 bases between them. The CDR3 spans 13 residues. This sequence joins TRBV9 and TRBJ2-4, with D possibly being TRBD1 (6 bases). The source material was peripheral blood. The sequence was obtained from a man aged 45-65 years with acute or convalescent COVID-19. This chain's CDR3 is CASSVQSGGLQYF. In nucleotides, the CDR3 is TGTGCCAGCAGCGTACAGTCTGGGGGCCTCCAGTACTTC.